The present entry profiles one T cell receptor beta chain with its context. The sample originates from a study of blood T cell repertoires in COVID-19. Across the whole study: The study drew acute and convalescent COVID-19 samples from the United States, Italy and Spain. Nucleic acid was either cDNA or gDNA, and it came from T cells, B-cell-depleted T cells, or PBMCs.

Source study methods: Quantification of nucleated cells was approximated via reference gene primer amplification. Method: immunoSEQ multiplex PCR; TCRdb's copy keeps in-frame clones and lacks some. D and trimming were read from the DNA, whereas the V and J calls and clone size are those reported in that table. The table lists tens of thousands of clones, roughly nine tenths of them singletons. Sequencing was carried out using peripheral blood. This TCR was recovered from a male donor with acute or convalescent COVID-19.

The CDR3 spells CASSLALRVEAFF. The CDR3, as DNA: TGTGCCAGCAGCTTAGCTCTGAGGGTAGAAGCTTTCTTT. The J gene is TRBJ1-1, the V gene TRBV7-2; D is unresolved. Germline V gives CDR1 SGHTA, CDR2 FQGNSA. The CDR3 is 13 amino acids. V gave up 0 bases and J gave up 8 bases, with 10 bases separating them.